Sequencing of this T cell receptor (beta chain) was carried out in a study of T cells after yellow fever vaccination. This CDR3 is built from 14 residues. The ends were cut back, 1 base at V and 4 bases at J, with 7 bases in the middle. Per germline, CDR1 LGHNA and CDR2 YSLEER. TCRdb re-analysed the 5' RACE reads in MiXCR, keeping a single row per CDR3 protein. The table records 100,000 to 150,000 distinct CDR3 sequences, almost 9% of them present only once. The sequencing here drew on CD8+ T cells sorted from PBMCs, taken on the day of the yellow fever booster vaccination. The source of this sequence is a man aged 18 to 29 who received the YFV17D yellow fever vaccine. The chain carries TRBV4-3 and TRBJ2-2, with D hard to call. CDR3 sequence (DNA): TGCGCCAGCAGCCAAGGACGGGCCACCGGGGAGCTGTTTTTT. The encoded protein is CASSQGRATGELFF.